This T cell receptor beta chain was profiled in a study of immune reconstitution after stem cell transplant in scleroderma. This clonotype was seen a few times. Germline CDR1 is SGHKS and CDR2 is YYEKEE (reference sequence). CDR3 length: 14 amino acids. The V gene lost 4 bases and the J gene lost 1 base, with 9 bases spanning the gap. TCRdb processed the RT-PCR reads anew with MiXCR; each CDR3 protein has one entry. The data hold about 2,000 distinct CDR3 sequences, with roughly a sixth observed a single time. The specimen was obtained before or after autologous hematopoietic stem cell transplantation (not recorded which). The chain combines TRBV5-5 with TRBJ1-3; D remains unclear. The receptor was isolated from a female donor with systemic sclerosis. CDR3 nucleotide sequence: TGTGCCAGCAGCCGCGGGGAGTCTGGAAACACCATATATTTT. Its translation is CASSRGESGNTIYF. Full variable domain (missing parts from reference TRBV5-5 and TRBJ1-3): DAGVTQSPTHLIKTRGQQVTLRCSPISGHKSVSWYQQVLGQGPQFIFQYYEKEERGRGNFPDRFSARQFPNYSSELNVNALLLGDSALYLCASSRGESGNTIYFGEGSWLTVV.